The 26 T cell receptor beta chains given below trace back to one sample, sequenced in a study of technical replicates of blood from several donors (dated by TCRdb to the late 2010s). Library prep was done by the immunoSEQ multiplex PCR assay. This immuneACCESS table, as held by TCRdb, lists in-frame sequences with V and J called but not all clones. Of the missing ones, under half trace to an unresolved V gene in checked studies; the others have no known cause. The sample includes about 66,000 clones, with roughly 90% observed a single time. The ten largest clonotypes hold around 5% of the sample. The sequenced material came from PBMCs. The origin of the receptors is a human donor in good health. Some clones in this sample may be carry-over from other donors' samples.

J is TRBJ2-1 and V is TRBV14; D might be TRBD1 (6 bases). V was pared by 0 bases and J by 6 bases, with 18 bases between. The CDR3 length is 17 residues. CDR1 and CDR2 from the germline V gene are SGHDN and FVKESK. CDR3 sequence: CASSQDPGTPHANEQFF. The DNA of the CDR3 is TGTGCCAGCAGCCAAGATCCCGGGACACCCCACGCCAATGAGCAGTTCTTC.

This rearrangement joins TRBV7-3 to TRBJ2-7, with 13 nucleotides matching TRBD2. CDR3 length: 18 residues. The ends lost 5 bases at V and 5 bases at J; junction bases unmatched: 15. The germline V gene has CDR1 SGHTA and CDR2 FQGTGA. The CDR3 DNA is TGTGCCAGCAGCCAAGGTCCGTTACTAGCGGGAGGGCCCCACGAGCAGTACTTC. Amino acid sequence: CASSQGPLLAGGPHEQYF. Drawing the rest from reference TRBV7-3 and TRBJ2-7, the complete variable domain is GAGVSQTPSNKVTEKGKYVELRCDPISGHTALYWYRQSLGQGPEFLIYFQGTGAADDSGLPNDRFFAVRPEGSVSTLKIQRTERGDSAVYLCASSQGPLLAGGPHEQYFGPGTRLTVT.

This chain's CDR3 is CASSLDRGNHGYTF. CDR3 in DNA: TGTGCCAGCAGCTTGGACAGGGGTAATCATGGCTACACCTTC. The chain combines TRBV7-2 with TRBJ1-2, with 9 bases that match TRBD1. Germline CDR1 is SGHTA and CDR2 is FQGNSA. V was clipped by 3 bases and J by 6 bases; unmatched bases: 5. The CDR3 spans 14 residues.

V gene TRBV6-1 combines with J gene TRBJ2-7; 8 bases are shared with TRBD1. Germline values: CDR1 MNHNS, CDR2 SASEGT. The CDR3 spans 14 residues. With V trimmed by 5 bases and J by 3 bases, 6 bases remained unmatched. The DNA for the CDR3 is TGTGCCAGCAGTATTGACAGGGGCAACTACGAGCAGTACTTC. Encoded protein: CASSIDRGNYEQYF.

This chain connects TRBV19 to TRBJ2-1; the match to TRBD2 covers 9 bases. Germline V gene sequence: CDR1 LNHDA, CDR2 SQIVND (reference sequence). V lost 7 bases and J lost 6; bases outside the gene matches: 10. CDR3 length: 15 residues. DNA for the CDR3: TGTGCCAGTACCCCGCGGGGGGGCCGGTCCAATGAGCAGTTCTTC. Translation gives CASTPRGGRSNEQFF. The full variable domain, rest sourced from reference TRBV19 and TRBJ2-1, is DGGITQSPKYLFRKEGQNVTLSCEQNLNHDAMYWYRQDPGQGLRLIYYSQIVNDFQKGDIAEGYSVSREKKESFPLTVTSAQKNPTAFYLCASTPRGGRSNEQFFGPGTRLTVL.

V is TRBV6-6 and J is TRBJ1-3; D is ambiguous. This CDR3 spans 13 amino acids. Trimming removed 6 bases from V and 0 bases from J, with 6 bases in between. Germline lookup yields CDR1 MNHNY and CDR2 SVGAGI (reference sequence). CDR3 protein: CASRILSGNTIYF. In DNA form, the CDR3 reads TGTGCCAGCAGAATCCTCTCTGGAAACACCATATATTTT.

V and J are TRBV11-2 and TRBJ1-6, with 10 bases identical to TRBD1. The CDR3 sequence is 14 residues long. The J segment lost 10 bases and the V segment lost 6 bases, leaving 6 bases of the junction unmatched. CDR1 SGHAT and CDR2 FQNNGV come from the germline V gene. The CDR3 DNA is TGTGCCAGCAGTTACGGGACAGGGGCATCACCCCTCCACTTT. Translating gives CASSYGTGASPLHF.

This chain's CDR3 is CASSSPGSPSTDTQYF. CDR3 coding DNA: TGTGCCAGCAGTTCCCCCGGGTCTCCTAGCACAGATACGCAGTATTTT. The gene calls are TRBV9 and TRBJ2-3, with D uncertain. The CDR3 is 16 residues long. Germline-derived CDR1 and CDR2 are SGDLS and YYNGEE. Trimming cost V 5 bases and J 0 bases, with 16 bases left between them. The entire variable domain, with the rest obtained from reference TRBV9 and TRBJ2-3, is as follows: DSGVTQTPKHLITATGQRVTLRCSPRSGDLSVYWYQQSLDQGLQFLIQYYNGEERAKGNILERFSAQQFPDLHSELNLSSLELGDSALYFCASSSPGSPSTDTQYFGPGTRLTVL.

The V and J genes are TRBV13 and TRBJ2-7, with TRBD2 matching over 12 bases. CDR1 and CDR2 from the germline V gene are PRHDT and FYEKMQ (reference sequence). There are 14 residues in the CDR3. The J segment lost 8 bases and the V segment lost 5 bases, leaving 7 bases of the junction unmatched. The CDR3 DNA follows: TGTGCCAGCAGCAAACTAGCGGGAGGCCCCCAGCAGTACTTC. Encoded protein: CASSKLAGGPQQYF. Based on the CDR3 plus reference TRBV13 and TRBJ2-7, the full variable domain is AAGVIQSPRHLIKEKRETATLKCYPIPRHDTVYWYQQGPGQDPQFLISFYEKMQSDKGSIPDRFSAQQFSDYHSELNMSSLELGDSALYFCASSKLAGGPQQYFGPGTRLTVT.

The V gene is TRBV7-8, the J gene TRBJ2-7; weak D call: TRBD1 (6 bases). This CDR3 is built from 13 residues. The V gene's germline CDR1 is SGHVS and CDR2 FQNEAQ. Between the trimmed V and J ends, which lost 6 bases and 7 bases, there was a span of 16 bases. In DNA form, the CDR3 reads TGTGCCAGCAGGTCGAGGGGGAGAGGGGAGCAGTACTTC. Encoded protein: CASRSRGRGEQYF.

The rearrangement joins TRBV27 to TRBJ1-6; TRBD1 aligns across 8 bases. Germline assignment: CDR1 MNHEY and CDR2 SMNVEV (reference sequence). Losses at the gene ends were 1 base for V and 7 bases for J; bases not matched to a gene: 6. The length of the CDR3 is 16 residues. The CDR3 nucleotides read TGTGCCAGCAGTTTATTAGGGACAGGTTTAAATTCACCCCTCCACTTT. Protein sequence: CASSLLGTGLNSPLHF.

The V and J genes are TRBV2 and TRBJ1-1; D is possibly TRBD1 (5 bases). Germline CDR1 SNHLY, CDR2 FYNNEI. V was cut by 6 bases and J by 0 bases, with 14 bases left in between. This CDR3 contains 15 residues. This chain's CDR3 is CASRGGGGLNTEAFF. CDR3 coding DNA: TGTGCCAGCAGAGGCGGCGGGGGGTTGAACACTGAAGCTTTCTTT.

The V call is TRBV7-2, the J call TRBJ1-6; 7 bases line up with TRBD1. CDR3 size: 14 residues. Trimming cost V 5 bases and J 8 bases; bases outside gene matches: 6. The germline V gene has CDR1 SGHTA and CDR2 FQGNSA. CDR3 bases: TGTGCCAGCAGCCCGACAGGGACGGATTCACCCCTCCACTTT. Translated, it gives CASSPTGTDSPLHF.

CDR3 amino acids: CASSFDYASYNEQFF. DNA for the CDR3: TGTGCCAGCAGCTTTGACTATGCCTCCTACAATGAGCAGTTCTTC. The chain has TRBV7-2 and TRBJ2-1, with D tentatively TRBD2 (5 bases). Trimming cost V 3 bases and J 0 bases, with 9 bases left between them. This CDR3 contains 15 residues. Per the germline V gene, CDR1 is SGHTA and CDR2 is FQGNSA.

This sequence joins TRBV23-1 and TRBJ1-4, with D possibly matching TRBD1 (6 bases). TRBV23-1 is an ORF; its function is uncertain. The CDR3 is 16 amino acids. V gave up 2 bases and J gave up 6 bases, with 16 bases separating them. CDR3 loop: CASSQPKTGWHEKLFF. Written as DNA, the CDR3 is TGCGCCAGCAGTCAACCAAAGACAGGTTGGCATGAAAAACTGTTTTTT.

The chain joins TRBV7-2 to TRBJ2-5; 10 positions agree with TRBD2. The CDR3 is made up of 17 amino acids. CDR1 and CDR2 from the germline V gene are SGHTA and FQGNSA. Trimming at V came to 3 bases and at J to 9 bases, leaving 16 bases not matched to a gene. This CDR3 reads CASSLGLAGVGGGAQYF. The CDR3 bases are TGTGCCAGCAGCTTGGGGCTAGCGGGAGTTGGCGGCGGGGCCCAGTACTTC.

The V gene is TRBV7-9, the J gene TRBJ1-2; 9 bases line up with TRBD1. The CDR3 is 15 amino acids. Trimming took 2 bases from V and 8 from J; bases not matched to a gene: 9. From germline, CDR1 is SEHNR and CDR2 FQNEAQ (reference sequence). CDR3 sequence: CASSLTSWTGAGYTF. The CDR3 DNA follows: TGTGCCAGCAGCTTAACGTCTTGGACAGGGGCCGGCTACACCTTC.

This clone was recorded only once. This chain connects TRBV9 to TRBJ2-1, with 9 nucleotides matching TRBD2. Trimming at V came to 1 base and at J to 0 bases, leaving 2 bases not matched to a gene. The V gene's germline CDR1 is SGDLS and CDR2 YYNGEE. The CDR3 covers 16 residues. CDR3 coding DNA: TGTGCCAGCAGCGTAATTAGCGGGAGCTCCTACAATGAGCAGTTCTTC. This sequence encodes CASSVISGSSYNEQFF.

Notes on this clone: One end of the junction is discordant with germline, which a read error may explain. J is TRBJ1-1 and V is TRBV10-3; no reliable D call. This CDR3 is built from 14 residues. CDR1 is ENHRY, CDR2 SYGVKD, per germline. Written as DNA, the CDR3 is TGTGCCATCAGTGAGTTTGGAGGGAACGCTGAAGCTTTCTTT. Its translation is CAISEFGGNAEAFF.

The chain recombines TRBV6-5 with TRBJ1-1; the match to TRBD1 covers 7 bases. The CDR3 runs 15 residues. Losses at the gene ends were 5 bases for V and 6 bases for J; bases not matched to a gene: 12. The germline gives CDR1 MNHEY, CDR2 SVGAGI. CDR3 nucleotide sequence: TGTGCCAGCAGTCGGAATCGGGACAGCGCCTCTGAAGCTTTCTTT. Amino acid sequence: CASSRNRDSASEAFF.

The V gene is TRBV7-6, the J gene TRBJ2-7; D unresolved. Trimming removed 1 base at V and 0 bases at J, with 7 bases between. Germline CDR1 reads SGHVS; CDR2 reads FNYEAQ. The CDR3 sequence is 14 residues long. CDR3 sequence (DNA): TGTGCCAGCAGCTTAGGTTTAGACTCCTACGAGCAGTACTTC. Residues: CASSLGLDSYEQYF.

The V call is TRBV6-5, the J call TRBJ2-7; D gene ambiguous. Trimming removed 7 bases from V and 2 bases from J, with 12 bases in between. Looked up from germline, CDR1 is MNHEY and CDR2 is SVGAGI. CDR3 size: 13 residues. The CDR3 bases are TGTGCCAGCAACCGAGGCGGTACCTACGAGCAGTACTTC. Translation gives CASNRGGTYEQYF.

This chain links TRBV7-2 with TRBJ1-2; D unclear. The V gene's germline CDR1 is SGHTA and CDR2 FQGNSA. CDR3 size: 14 residues. V lost 1 base and J 8 bases, leaving 14 bases between the germline ends. The CDR3, as DNA: TGTGCCAGCAGCTTAGGGGTCGGGCGGGCGGGCTACACCTTC. It codes for CASSLGVGRAGYTF.

By share, this clone counts as medium-sized. The chain carries TRBV5-4 and TRBJ2-4, with D possibly being TRBD2 (5 bases). Germline loops: CDR1 SGHNT, CDR2 YYREEE (reference sequence). The CDR3 contains 14 residues. Trimming stripped 4 bases from V and 0 bases from J, with 8 bases between. For the CDR3, the DNA is TGTGCCAGCAGCGAAGGACTAGCCAAAAACATTCAGTACTTC. This encodes CASSEGLAKNIQYF.

DNA for the CDR3: TGCGCCAGCAGCTCCCCGGGAAGGGGGCATCGCGAGACCCAGTACTTC. It is translated as CASSSPGRGHRETQYF. The rearrangement joins TRBV5-1 to TRBJ2-5; 7 positions agree with TRBD1. CDR1 is SGHRS and CDR2 is YFSETQ in the germline V gene. With V trimmed by 3 bases and J by 5 bases, 13 bases remained unmatched. CDR3 size: 16 residues.

J is TRBJ1-2 and V is TRBV4-1; D is unclear. Germline lookup yields CDR1 MGHRA and CDR2 YSYEKL. V was shortened by 1 base and J by 2 bases, with 8 bases between the two germline ends. The CDR3 is 14 amino acids. CDR3 nucleotide sequence: TGCGCCAGCAGCCAAGTTGTAATCAACTATGGCTACACCTTC. Its protein product is CASSQVVINYGYTF.